This TCR beta chain was obtained from a study of blood T cell repertoires in COVID-19. Study-wide background: COVID-19 samples, acute and convalescent, were from the United States, Italy and Spain. Sources were T cells, B-cell-depleted T cells, or PBMCs; the material itself was cDNA or gDNA.

As handled by the study authors: Amplifying reference gene primers gave estimates of nucleated cell counts. Clones were sequenced by immunoSEQ multiplex PCR, and TCRdb holds only the in-frame ones, with some missing. The V and J calls and clone size are taken from that table; D and trimming were inferred from the DNA. The table includes roughly 200,000 clones, about 87% detected once. V was cut by 2 bases and J by 1 base, with 9 bases left in between. The CDR3 totals 15 residues. Germline V CDR1 and CDR2: MDHEN, SYDVKM. The chain joins TRBV28 to TRBJ1-3, with D perhaps matching TRBD1 (6 bases). The source material was peripheral blood. The sequence came from a woman younger than 35 who had recovered from COVID-19. Here the CDR3 DNA reads TGTGCCAGCAGTTTACCTACAGGGTCTGGAAACACCATATATTTT. It is translated as CASSLPTGSGNTIYF.